A selection of T cell receptor beta chains follows, all from one sample in a study of Graves' ophthalmopathy and Graves' hyperthyroidism. TCRdb reprocessed the multiplex PCR reads with MiXCR, giving one entry per CDR3 protein. The table shows around 1,000,000 distinct CDR3 sequences, with about 35% occurring only once. Sequenced sample: peripheral blood or thyroid tissue (not recorded which). The receptor set was obtained from an adult man with Graves' hyperthyroidism. The CDR3 runs from the conserved cysteine through the conserved F or W. D genes are given only for firm matches. The size entry is marked missing in some rows and otherwise reads once, few, many or a size class.

clone size,J gene,D gene,V gene,CDR3 protein,CDR3 DNA
few,TRBJ2-7,NA,TRBV28,CASSSGSGDSYEQYF,TGTGCCAGCAGTTCGGGATCAGGGGACTCCTACGAGCAGTACTTC
NA,TRBJ1-6,NA,TRBV2,CASSEQGMGNSPLHF,TGTGCCAGCAGTGAGCAGGGGATGGGCAATTCACCCCTCCACTTT
many,TRBJ2-7,NA,TRBV5-1,CASSLQSTSYEQYF,TGCGCCAGCAGCTTGCAGAGTACCTCCTACGAGCAGTACTTC
many,TRBJ2-2,NA,TRBV5-1,CASSLRAGGELFF,TGCGCCAGCAGCTTGAGGGCAGGAGGGGAGCTGTTTTTT
NA,TRBJ2-2,TRBD2,TRBV7-6,CASSRGGARNTGELFF,TGTGCCAGCAGCCGCGGGGGGGCCAGGAACACCGGGGAGCTGTTTTTT
few,TRBJ2-5,TRBD2,TRBV11-2,CASSTKGLAGRLETQYF,TGTGCCAGCAGCACGAAGGGACTAGCGGGACGTTTGGAGACCCAGTACTTC
NA,TRBJ1-4,NA,TRBV25-1,CASSEFPGSEKLFF,TGTGCCAGCAGTGAATTCCCGGGGTCGGAAAAACTGTTTTTT
many,TRBJ1-1,NA,TRBV7-2,CASSPSYRVNTEAFF,TGTGCCAGCAGCCCCTCCTACAGGGTGAACACTGAAGCTTTCTTT
many,TRBJ1-3,NA,TRBV2,CASSEFGRPIYF,TGTGCCAGCAGTGAATTCGGTCGGCCCATATATTTT
NA,TRBJ1-2,TRBD1,TRBV19,CASCKPGQGTSRYTF,TGTGCCAGCTGTAAGCCGGGACAGGGGACTTCGCGCTACACCTTC
NA,TRBJ2-7,TRBD1,TRBV10-3,CATETGTGGYEQYF,TGTGCCACCGAGACCGGGACAGGGGGCTACGAGCAGTACTTC
many,TRBJ1-1,NA,TRBV12-3/TRBV12-4,CASSAPNRVPEAFF,TGTGCCAGCAGTGCCCCAAACAGGGTCCCTGAAGCTTTCTTT
NA,TRBJ1-6,NA,TRBV10-3,CAISGRDEGSPLHF,TGTGCCATCAGCGGTCGCGATGAGGGATCACCCCTCCACTTT
many,TRBJ1-6,TRBD1,TRBV10-2,CASSPDRVYNSPLHF,TGCGCCAGCAGCCCGGACAGGGTCTATAATTCACCCCTCCACTTT
NA,TRBJ2-2,TRBD1,TRBV2,CASTLRGHTGELFF,TGTGCCAGCACCCTCAGGGGGCACACCGGGGAGCTGTTTTTT
many,TRBJ1-6,TRBD1,TRBV19,CASTGTGGRSPLHF,TGTGCCAGTACCGGGACAGGGGGCCGCTCACCCCTCCACTTT
few,TRBJ2-2,NA,TRBV19,CASSTPTRSTGELFF,TGTGCCAGTAGTACTCCTACTAGATCCACCGGGGAGCTGTTTTTT
many,TRBJ2-5,NA,TRBV5-1,CASSLLVGGEETQYF,TGCGCCAGCAGCTTGCTTGTCGGGGGCGAAGAGACCCAGTACTTC
NA,TRBJ1-1,TRBD1,TRBV9,CASGGTGRNTEAFF,TGTGCCAGCGGCGGGACAGGCAGGAACACTGAAGCTTTCTTT
many,TRBJ1-1,NA,TRBV7-2,CASSLAGGQGEAFF,TGTGCCAGCAGCTTAGCGGGGGGGCAGGGTGAAGCTTTCTTT
few,TRBJ2-7,NA,TRBV28,CASSLPGTEQYF,TGTGCCAGCAGCCTCCCCGGAACCGAGCAGTACTTC
many,TRBJ1-1,NA,TRBV7-9,CASSSDRARLAEAFF,TGTGCCAGCAGCTCAGACAGAGCCCGTTTGGCTGAAGCTTTCTTT
NA,TRBJ2-2,NA,TRBV29-1,CSVDSDENSSGELFF,TGCAGCGTAGACTCGGACGAGAATTCGTCCGGGGAGCTGTTTTTT
NA,TRBJ1-4,NA,TRBV5-1,CASSSRGRGEKLFF,TGCGCCAGCAGCTCCAGGGGACGGGGCGAAAAACTGTTTTTT
few,TRBJ2-7,NA,TRBV7-8,CATLPSRGGYWEQYF,TGTGCCACCCTCCCCTCGAGAGGGGGGTACTGGGAGCAGTACTTC
many,TRBJ2-7,NA,TRBV4-3,CASSQDLRGAYEQYF,TGCGCCAGCAGCCAAGATCTCCGGGGGGCTTACGAGCAGTACTTC
NA,TRBJ2-1,TRBD2,TRBV7-9,CASEELLAAYNEQFF,TGTGCCAGCGAAGAACTTCTAGCGGCCTACAATGAGCAGTTCTTC
many,TRBJ1-2,TRBD1,TRBV29-1,CSVPNRGHGYTF,TGCAGCGTTCCGAACAGGGGGCACGGCTACACCTTC
few,TRBJ2-1,TRBD2,TRBV29-1,CSATGLEAYNEQFF,TGCAGCGCCACGGGACTAGAGGCCTACAATGAGCAGTTCTTC
few,TRBJ2-7,NA,TRBV6-1,CASSSRLTGASYEQYF,TGTGCCAGCAGTTCACGCCTCACGGGTGCCTCCTACGAGCAGTACTTC
NA,TRBJ2-2,TRBD2,TRBV7-9,CASSISGTIDTGELFF,TGTGCCAGCAGCATTAGCGGGACTATCGACACCGGGGAGCTGTTTTTT
few,TRBJ2-7,NA,TRBV2,CASRKQGNYEQYF,TGTGCCAGCAGGAAACAGGGAAACTACGAGCAGTACTTC
few,TRBJ1-1,NA,TRBV2,CASSAKGFTEAFF,TGTGCCAGCAGTGCAAAGGGATTTACTGAAGCTTTCTTT
many,TRBJ1-1,NA,TRBV20-1,CSGGVGAWNTEAFF,TGCAGTGGGGGGGTCGGGGCTTGGAACACTGAAGCTTTCTTT
NA,TRBJ1-5,NA,TRBV10-3,CASSETRSQPQHF,TGTGCCAGCAGTGAGACGAGAAGTCAGCCCCAGCATTTT
many,TRBJ2-7,TRBD1,TRBV7-6,CASSRTGQGTYEQYF,TGTGCCAGCAGCCGAACGGGACAGGGGACCTACGAGCAGTACTTC
many,TRBJ1-1,TRBD1,TRBV2,CASSLGQGVTEAFF,TGTGCCAGCAGCTTAGGACAGGGGGTTACTGAAGCTTTCTTT
once,TRBJ2-7,NA,TRBV6-2/TRBV6-3,CASSRGGGLYEQYF,TGTGCCAGCAGCCGAGGAGGGGGCCTCTACGAGCAGTACTTC
many,TRBJ1-2,TRBD1,TRBV7-9,CASSRGQGTYGYTF,TGTGCCAGCAGTAGGGGACAGGGGACCTATGGCTACACCTTC
few,TRBJ1-6,TRBD1,TRBV28,CASTPGTVNSPLHF,TGTGCCAGCACGCCCGGGACAGTAAATTCACCCCTCCACTTT
NA,TRBJ2-5,TRBD2,TRBV20-1,CSAMGLAGEETQYF,TGCAGTGCTATGGGACTAGCGGGAGAAGAGACCCAGTACTTC
NA,TRBJ2-5,TRBD1,TRBV7-9,CANSLGQGADETQYF,TGTGCCAACAGCTTGGGACAGGGGGCTGATGAGACCCAGTACTTC
NA,TRBJ2-7,NA,TRBV4-2,CASSQDIVWASYEQYF,TGTGCCAGCAGCCAAGATATTGTTTGGGCATCCTACGAGCAGTACTTC
NA,TRBJ2-3,NA,TRBV12-3/TRBV12-4,CASSLTVRADTQYF,TGTGCCAGCAGTTTAACAGTCAGGGCGGATACGCAGTATTTT
few,TRBJ2-2,NA,TRBV10-3,CASSFISTRGLYTGELFF,TGTGCCAGCAGTTTCATATCGACCCGGGGCCTGTACACCGGGGAGCTGTTTTTT
NA,TRBJ2-7,NA,TRBV7-9,CASSLGGVVPHKYF,TGTGCCAGCAGCTTAGGGGGCGTCGTTCCCCACAAGTACTTC
NA,TRBJ2-7,NA,TRBV12-3/TRBV12-4,CASSLHKGTYEQYF,TGTGCCAGCAGTTTACATAAGGGGACCTACGAGCAGTACTTC
many,TRBJ2-6,NA,TRBV5-5,CASSASPSSGANVLTF,TGTGCCAGCAGCGCTTCCCCGAGCTCTGGGGCCAACGTCCTGACTTTC